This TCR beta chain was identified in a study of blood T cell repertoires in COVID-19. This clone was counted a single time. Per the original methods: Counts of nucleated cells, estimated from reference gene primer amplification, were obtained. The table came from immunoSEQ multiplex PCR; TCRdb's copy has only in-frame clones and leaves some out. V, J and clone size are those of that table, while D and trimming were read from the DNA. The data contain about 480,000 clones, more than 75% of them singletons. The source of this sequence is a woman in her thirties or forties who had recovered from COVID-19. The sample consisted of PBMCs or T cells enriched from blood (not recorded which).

The CDR3 here is CASSLGLQETQYF. The CDR3 coding sequence is TGTGCCAGCTCACTGGGACTCCAAGAGACCCAGTACTTC. This chain uses TRBV18 with TRBJ2-5, with D possibly matching TRBD2 (6 bases). The CDR3 has 13 residues. The V end was cut by 4 bases, the J end by 1 base, with 7 bases between. Germline V gene data show CDR1 as KGHSH and CDR2 as LQKENI.